The 27 T cell receptor beta chains below all came from one sample that was sequenced in a study of response to subunit inactivated influenza vaccine. TCRdb analysed the RT-PCR reads with MiXCR anew, one entry per CDR3 protein. Of 500,000 to 550,000 distinct CDR3 sequences in the sample, approximately 7.6% were seen once. The material sequenced was PBMCs from blood, taken around 25 months after vaccination. The source is a man aged 50 to 69 who received an inactivated influenza vaccine.

V is TRBV5-1 and J is TRBJ2-5; a possible D gene is TRBD2 (5 bases). V gave up 0 bases and J gave up 4 bases, with 10 bases separating them. Per germline, CDR1 SGHRS and CDR2 YFSETQ. This CDR3 has 14 amino acids. CDR3 amino acids: CASSLDSGVETQYF. DNA for the CDR3: TGCGCCAGCAGCTTGGACTCCGGGGTAGAGACCCAGTACTTC.

This clonotype was detected ten times or more. This chain joins TRBV28 and TRBJ1-5, with a tentative D call TRBD1 (6 bases). Trimming removed 4 bases at V and 5 bases at J, with 18 bases between. From germline, CDR1 is MDHEN and CDR2 SYDVKM. The CDR3 extends over 16 amino acids. The CDR3 spells CASSSIQGVGDQPQHF. CDR3 DNA sequence: TGTGCCAGCAGTTCGATACAGGGAGTAGGGGATCAGCCCCAGCATTTT.

The V and J genes are TRBV12-3 or TRBV12-4 and TRBJ2-5; 12 bases match TRBD1. This CDR3 is 14 amino acids long. Trimming cost V 5 bases and J 12 bases; bases outside gene matches: 10. The CDR3 DNA follows: TGTGCCAGCAGTCATCCGGGACAGGGGGCGTCTGAGTACTTC. It yields the protein CASSHPGQGASEYF.

This clonotype has a handful of counts. The V gene is TRBV6-5, the J gene TRBJ2-7, with a tentative D call TRBD2 (6 bases). This CDR3 comprises 19 residues. In germline, CDR1 is MNHEY, CDR2 SVGAGI. Trimming took off 0 bases at V and 3 bases at J, with 24 bases between the two ends. The CDR3 protein is CASSYSGSGYRDSGYEQYF. The CDR3 DNA reads as TGTGCCAGCAGTTACTCGGGATCGGGTTACCGGGACTCTGGCTACGAGCAGTACTTC.

This clonotype was observed many times. The chain joins TRBV20-1 to TRBJ2-1; no reliable D call. CDR3 length equals 14 residues. The V gene lost 6 bases and the J gene lost 2 bases, with 14 bases spanning the gap. CDR1 and CDR2 (germline): DFQATT, SNEGSKA (reference sequence). The CDR3 sequence is CSAPWSGAYNEQFF. In nucleotides, the CDR3 is TGCAGTGCGCCGTGGTCTGGGGCCTACAATGAGCAGTTCTTC.

This clonotype was detected a few times. This sequence joins TRBV3-1 and TRBJ2-2; a weak D match, TRBD1 (5 bases). The V and J ends lost 4 bases and 3 bases respectively, with 12 bases between them. CDR3 length: 15 amino acids. Germline V gene sequence: CDR1 LGHDT, CDR2 YNNKEL (reference sequence). CDR3 in amino acids: CASSPAARDTGELFF. Here the CDR3 DNA reads TGTGCCAGCAGCCCGGCGGCCAGGGACACCGGGGAGCTGTTTTTT.

This clonotype showed up just a few times. The chain recombines TRBV5-1 with TRBJ2-3; D tentatively fits TRBD1 or TRBD2 (7 bases each). CDR1 is SGHRS, CDR2 YFSETQ, per germline. This CDR3 contains 16 residues. V shed 2 bases and J shed 6 bases, with 19 bases lying between them. CDR3 bases: TGCGCCAGCAGCTTCAGACAGGGAGGGGTTCCTGATACGCAGTATTTT. Translating it yields CASSFRQGGVPDTQYF. The full variable domain, its missing parts supplied by reference TRBV5-1 and TRBJ2-3, is KAGVTQTPRYLIKTRGQQVTLSCSPISGHRSVSWYQQTPGQGLQFLFEYFSETQRNKGNFPGRFSGRQFSNSRSEMNVSTLELGDSALYLCASSFRQGGVPDTQYFGPGTRLTVL.

This clonotype came up a few times. The chain recombines TRBV3-1 with TRBJ2-7, with D perhaps matching TRBD2 (6 bases). Per germline, CDR1 LGHDT and CDR2 YNNKEL (reference sequence). The CDR3 loop spans 13 amino acids. Trimming took off 1 base at V and 6 bases at J, with 10 bases between the two ends. The CDR3 is CASSQVSAGEQYF. The CDR3 DNA reads TGTGCCAGCAGCCAAGTCTCAGCGGGCGAGCAGTACTTC.

For this clonotype: A much bigger clone sits one base away, suggesting this may be a read error. V and J are TRBV6-5 and TRBJ2-7, with 11 bases that match TRBD1. The CDR3 sequence is 14 residues long. Per the germline V gene, CDR1 is MNHEY and CDR2 is SVGAGI. The CDR3 nucleotides are TGTGCCAGCAGTTCTCCGGGACAGGGGGGCGAGCGGTACTTC. It encodes CASSSPGQGGERYF.

V usage is TRBV7-9 and J usage is TRBJ2-3, with 9 bases fitting TRBD1. CDR1 and CDR2 (germline): SEHNR, FQNEAQ (reference sequence). Germline trimming cut 5 bases from V and 4 bases from J; bases unmatched to any gene: 10. The CDR3 runs 16 residues. The CDR3 sequence is CASSTRRDRVPDTQYF. Written as DNA, the CDR3 is TGTGCCAGCAGCACCCGCCGGGACAGGGTCCCAGATACGCAGTATTTT.

The chain is built from TRBV6-5 and TRBJ2-5; tentative D call: TRBD1 (6 bases). The CDR3 length is 15 residues. V dropped 1 base and J dropped 2 bases, with 11 bases sitting between them. In germline, CDR1 is MNHEY, CDR2 SVGAGI. CDR3 residues: CASSYLGTSQETQYF. DNA for the CDR3: TGTGCCAGCAGTTACTTGGGGACATCTCAAGAGACCCAGTACTTC.

Many counts were recorded for this clonotype. CDR3 residues: CASSQVFYEQYF. The CDR3 bases are TGTGCCAGCAGCCAAGTTTTTTACGAGCAGTACTTC. The chain couples TRBV14 to TRBJ2-7, with D uncertain. CDR1 is SGHDN and CDR2 is FVKESK in the germline V gene. The length of the CDR3 is 12 residues. V lost 1 base and J 4 bases, leaving 5 bases between the germline ends.

The V gene is TRBV20-1, the J gene TRBJ1-1; TRBD1 matches at 11 bases. This CDR3 region has 15 residues. V trimming: 1 base; J trimming: 3 bases; junction bases outside the gene matches: 4. CDR1 is DFQATT, CDR2 SNEGSKA, per germline (reference sequence). CDR3 residues: CSARAPGQGDTEAFF. The CDR3 DNA sequence: TGCAGTGCTAGAGCGCCGGGACAGGGGGACACTGAAGCTTTCTTT.

This chain joins TRBV10-3 and TRBJ1-2; 8 bases are a match to TRBD1. The CDR3 is 15 residues long. Germline CDR1 and CDR2: ENHRY and SYGVKD. V shed 4 bases and J 0 bases; nucleotides not matched to a gene: 4. The CDR3 region has the DNA TGTGCCATCAGTGCAGAACAGGGGGCTAACTATGGCTACACCTTC. Protein product: CAISAEQGANYGYTF.

The rearrangement joins TRBV12-3 or TRBV12-4 to TRBJ1-6; no clear D gene. The CDR3 sequence is 15 residues long. V shed 5 bases and J shed 7 bases, with 15 bases lying between them. The DNA of the CDR3 is TGTGCCAGCAGTCCCGGGCCGATGCAGAATTCACCCCTCCACTTT. The encoded protein is CASSPGPMQNSPLHF.

This clonotype was detected a few times. The chain carries TRBV10-2 and TRBJ2-6; 7 nucleotides agree with TRBD2. The CDR3 loop spans 16 amino acids. CDR1 is WSHSY, CDR2 SAAADI, per germline. V was clipped by 5 bases and J by 2 bases; unmatched bases: 6. CDR3 sequence reads: CASSPEGRAGANVLTF. CDR3 DNA: TGCGCCAGCAGTCCAGAGGGGAGGGCTGGGGCCAACGTCCTGACTTTC.

This clonotype was seen a handful of times. The CDR3 nucleotides are TGTGCCAGCAGTATTCCCCCCGCGCAGTATTTT. This encodes CASSIPPAQYF. The rearrangement joins TRBV25-1 to TRBJ2-3; no clear D gene. Trimming cost V 5 bases and J 10 bases, with 10 bases left between them. CDR3 size: 11 residues. Germline values: CDR1 MGHDK, CDR2 SYGVNS.

The gene calls are TRBV30 and TRBJ1-3, with no clear D. CDR3 length equals 13 residues. V was cut by 3 bases and J by 2 bases, with 8 bases left in between. The germline CDR1 and CDR2 sequences are GTSNPN and SVGIG (reference sequence). This chain's CDR3 is CAWRLGAGNTIYF. In DNA, the CDR3 is TGTGCCTGGAGGCTAGGAGCTGGAAACACCATATATTTT.

This clonotype has a handful of counts. The chain links TRBV12-3 or TRBV12-4 to TRBJ2-1; TRBD2 agrees at 8 bases. The CDR3 runs to 16 residues. V was pared by 3 bases and J by 3 bases, with 7 bases of the junction left unmatched. Here the CDR3 reads CASSFRGGGHYNEQFF. As DNA, the CDR3 is TGTGCCAGCAGTTTTCGGGGGGGAGGGCACTACAATGAGCAGTTCTTC.

The chain has TRBV21-1 and TRBJ2-4; the listed D gene, TRBD2, was not tested against the DNA. TRBV21-1 is designated a pseudogene. The CDR3 loop spans 20 amino acids. The CDR3 DNA reads TGTGCCAGCAGCTTTCGTTGGAGCGGGAGTTACAGAATAGCCAAAAACATTCAGTACTTC. Translating gives CASSFRWSGSYRIAKNIQYF.

This clonotype has more than one count but fewer than ten. The genes are TRBV12-3 or TRBV12-4 and TRBJ2-2; TRBD1 matches at 10 bases. This CDR3 is 13 amino acids long. The V gene end was trimmed by 5 bases and the J gene end by 9 bases; junction bases not matched to a gene: 3. The CDR3 sequence: CASSGQGVRELFF. The CDR3, as DNA: TGTGCCAGCAGTGGACAGGGGGTACGGGAGCTGTTTTTT.

This clonotype was seen repeatedly, ten times or more. V and J are TRBV20-1 and TRBJ2-1, with TRBD2 matching over 13 bases. The CDR3 loop spans 18 amino acids. Germline assignment: CDR1 DFQATT and CDR2 SNEGSKA (reference sequence). V lost 6 bases, J lost 8 bases, and 19 bases stayed unmatched. CDR3 bases: TGCAGTGCCGCCGGGACTAGCGGGATTAGGAATCTCGGGTATGAGCAGTTCTTC. Translation: CSAAGTSGIRNLGYEQFF.

This clonotype was detected many times. The chain links TRBV12-3 or TRBV12-4 to TRBJ2-7, with 10 nucleotides matching TRBD2. There are 15 residues in the CDR3. The V and J ends lost 2 bases and 3 bases, in that order; junction bases with no gene match: 4. This CDR3 reads CASSLMASGSYEQYF. The CDR3 DNA reads TGTGCCAGCAGTTTAATGGCTAGCGGGAGCTACGAGCAGTACTTC.

This clonotype came up a few times. This chain uses TRBV20-1 with TRBJ2-1; TRBD2 is a possible D gene (6 bases). The V gene lost 3 bases and the J gene lost 8 bases, with 17 bases spanning the gap. Germline V CDR1 and CDR2: DFQATT, SNEGSKA (reference sequence). The CDR3 loop spans 14 amino acids. The CDR3 DNA follows: TGCAGTGCTAGGACTAGGAGGGTTTCTTATGAGCAGTTCTTC. Translating gives CSARTRRVSYEQFF.

The chain has TRBV20-1 and TRBJ2-5; 8 positions agree with TRBD2. J gave up 5 bases and V 3 bases, and 5 bases lay outside the gene matches. The CDR3 runs 13 residues. Looked up from germline, CDR1 is DFQATT and CDR2 is SNEGSKA (reference sequence). The CDR3 sequence is CSASQAGVETQYF. CDR3 in DNA: TGCAGTGCTAGCCAAGCGGGAGTTGAGACCCAGTACTTC.

This clonotype was counted ten times or more. The rearrangement joins TRBV27 to TRBJ2-7; possibly TRBD1 for D (6 bases). The CDR3 contains 11 residues. V was clipped by 6 bases and J by 4 bases, with 7 bases between them. CDR1 is MNHEY and CDR2 is SMNVEV in the germline V gene (reference sequence). The CDR3 loop is CASRQGYEQYF. In DNA, the CDR3 is TGTGCCAGCAGACAGGGTTACGAGCAGTACTTC.

The chain recombines TRBV2 with TRBJ2-3, with D possibly TRBD2 on 6 matching bases. Trimming cost V 3 bases and J 2 bases, with 12 bases left between them. This CDR3 comprises 15 residues. In germline, CDR1 is SNHLY, CDR2 FYNNEI. CDR3 sequence: CASSDLRDSTDTQYF. The CDR3 region has the DNA TGTGCCAGCAGTGACTTGCGGGACTCCACAGATACGCAGTATTTT. The full variable domain, rest sourced from reference TRBV2 and TRBJ2-3, is EPEVTQTPSHQVTQMGQEVILRCVPISNHLYFYWYRQILGQKVEFLVSFYNNEISEKSEIFDDQFSVERPDGSNFTLKIRSTKLEDSAMYFCASSDLRDSTDTQYFGPGTRLTVL.